The present entry profiles one T cell receptor beta chain with its context. The germline CDR1 and CDR2 sequences are SGHNT and YYREEE (reference sequence). V gave up 0 bases and J gave up 6 bases, with 13 bases separating them. The CDR3 covers 16 residues. The repertoire was sequenced with immunoSEQ multiplex PCR; TCRdb's copy has only in-frame clones and lacks some. Of some 1 million clones in the sample, 75% were seen once. This record belongs to a study of shared clonotypes between healthy human individuals. The sequencing input was memory CD4+ T cells sorted from blood. Subset noted: CD45RA-negative fraction. This chain links TRBV5-4 with TRBJ1-6; D call uncertain. This receptor was obtained from a man aged 18 to 30 in good health. This CDR3 reads CASSLDGGSLNSPLHF. CDR3 bases: TGTGCCAGCAGCTTGGACGGAGGCAGTCTTAATTCACCCCTCCACTTT.